This entry lists 21 T cell receptor beta chains sequenced from one sample in a study of blood T cell repertoires in COVID-19. Produced via immunoSEQ multiplex PCR; TCRdb's table is partial and in-frame only. The profile covers some 210,000 clones, with around 81% appearing a single time and more than 8.5% taken by the ten largest. The specimen was PBMCs or T cells enriched from blood (not recorded which). These TCRs come from a woman aged 45-60 years with acute COVID-19.

The chain joins TRBV7-9 to TRBJ2-7; D call uncertain. The CDR3 has 14 residues. Germline V gene sequence: CDR1 SEHNR, CDR2 FQNEAQ (reference sequence). V was cut by 1 base and J by 3 bases, with 10 bases left in between. The CDR3 nucleotides are TGTGCCAGCAGCTTAGAAATCCCCAGCTACGAGCAGTACTTC. Its translation is CASSLEIPSYEQYF.

The sample holds one count of this clone. This chain uses TRBV13 with TRBJ2-5, with 8 bases fitting TRBD2. From germline, CDR1 is PRHDT and CDR2 FYEKMQ (reference sequence). The CDR3 covers 16 residues. Losses at the gene ends were 7 bases for V and 5 bases for J; bases not matched to a gene: 15. The CDR3 DNA sequence: TGTGCCAGCACCCTCGTAGCGGGGCAAAGAAGGGAGACCCAGTACTTC. This gives the protein CASTLVAGQRRETQYF.

This sequence joins TRBV7-3 and TRBJ2-1; the match to TRBD2 covers 9 bases. The V and J ends lost 3 bases and 3 bases, in that order; junction bases with no gene match: 3. This CDR3 contains 15 residues. In germline, CDR1 is SGHTA, CDR2 FQGTGA. CDR3 amino acids: CASSLTSGFYNEQFF. The CDR3 DNA reads TGTGCCAGCAGCTTGACTAGCGGCTTCTACAATGAGCAGTTCTTC.

The chain has TRBV6-5 and TRBJ2-2; unclear D gene. The CDR3 consists of 13 residues. Per germline, CDR1 MNHEY and CDR2 SVGAGI. V lost 0 bases and J lost 7, with 6 bases in between. CDR3 DNA sequence: TGTGCCAGCAGTTACTCTGAGGTCGGGGAGCTGTTTTTT. Its translation: CASSYSEVGELFF.

CDR3 nucleotide sequence: TGTGCCAGCAGTGGACAGGGGAGTTTGGGCAATCAGCCCCAGCATTTT. It translates to CASSGQGSLGNQPQHF. The gene calls are TRBV28 and TRBJ1-5, with TRBD1 matching 9 bases. From germline, CDR1 is MDHEN and CDR2 SYDVKM. CDR3 size: 16 residues. V shed 5 bases and J 2 bases; nucleotides not matched to a gene: 7. The variable domain in full, with the rest retrieved from reference TRBV28 and TRBJ1-5, is DVKVTQSSRYLVKRTGEKVFLECVQDMDHENMFWYRQDPGLGLRLIYFSYDVKMKEKGDIPEGYSVSREKKERFSLILESASTNQTSMYLCASSGQGSLGNQPQHFGDGTRLSIL.

CDR3 nucleotide sequence: TGTGCCATCAGTTCAGGGGGAAGTTTCTACGAGCAGTACTTC. As protein: CAISSGGSFYEQYF. The chain couples TRBV10-3 to TRBJ2-7; 7 nucleotides line up with TRBD1. Germline CDR1 ENHRY, CDR2 SYGVKD. V dropped 5 bases and J dropped 3; count of bases not matched to a gene: 7. The CDR3 loop spans 14 amino acids.

This sequence joins TRBV30 and TRBJ1-6, with D perhaps matching TRBD1 (6 bases). The CDR3 has 13 residues. Looked up from germline, CDR1 is GTSNPN and CDR2 is SVGIG (reference sequence). The V end was cut by 8 bases, the J end by 9 bases, with 17 bases between. The CDR3 region is CAGALGAASPLHF. The CDR3 nucleotides are TGTGCCGGGGCCTTGGGGGCGGCTTCACCCCTCCACTTT.

This clone was seen at least ten times. The CDR3 protein is CASSLEGLGDNEQFF. The DNA for the CDR3 is TGTGCCAGCAGCTTAGAGGGACTAGGGGACAATGAGCAGTTCTTC. This chain joins TRBV7-9 and TRBJ2-1; 8 nucleotides match TRBD2. This CDR3 has 15 residues. With 1 base clipped from V and 5 bases from J, the junction kept 4 bases outside the gene matches. Germline loops: CDR1 SEHNR, CDR2 FQNEAQ (reference sequence). Looking up the rest from reference TRBV7-9 and TRBJ2-1 gives the full variable domain: DTGVSQNPRHKITKRGQNVTFRCDPISEHNRLYWYRQTLGQGPEFLTYFQNEAQLEKSRLLSDRFSAERPKGSFSTLEIQRTEQGDSAMYLCASSLEGLGDNEQFFGPGTRLTVL.

As concerns this clone: One end of the junction varies from germline; a read error may be responsible. The chain carries TRBV10-3 and TRBJ1-1, with D perhaps TRBD1 (6 bases). The CDR3 sequence is 13 residues long. The germline V gene encodes CDR1 ENHRY and CDR2 SYGVKD. The CDR3 region is CATSSGTPSEAFF. The CDR3 nucleotides read TGTGCCACCAGTTCGGGGACACCCTCTGAAGCTTTCTTT.

The genes are TRBV9 and TRBJ1-1; D is unclear. CDR1 SGDLS and CDR2 YYNGEE come from the germline V gene. V shed 0 bases and J shed 1 base, with 7 bases lying between them. This CDR3 contains 14 residues. The CDR3 DNA reads TGTGCCAGCAGCGTAGGCAGTCAGAACACTGAAGCTTTCTTT. Translating it yields CASSVGSQNTEAFF.

The chain joins TRBV7-9 to TRBJ1-5; D gene unclear. CDR3 size: 12 residues. The V gene's germline CDR1 is SEHNR and CDR2 FQNEAQ (reference sequence). The V end was cut by 1 base, the J end by 7 bases, with 5 bases between. CDR3 in DNA: TGTGCCAGCAGCTTAGGTCAGCAGCCCCAGCATTTT. Its translation is CASSLGQQPQHF.

V is TRBV7-8 and J is TRBJ2-5; 9 bases agree with TRBD1. The V gene's germline CDR1 is SGHVS and CDR2 FQNEAQ. This CDR3 contains 15 residues. The trim removed 5 bases at V and 5 bases at J, leaving 9 bases unmatched. The CDR3 region is CASSRSGTGYETQYF. The CDR3 region has the DNA TGTGCCAGCAGCCGATCCGGGACAGGGTATGAGACCCAGTACTTC.

This clone showed up just once. The CDR3 DNA sequence: TGTGCCAGCAGCTCCCGATCGGAGCAGCCCCAGCATTTT. Amino acids: CASSSRSEQPQHF. The genes are TRBV7-2 and TRBJ1-5, with D unclear. V gave up 4 bases and J gave up 7 bases, with 11 bases separating them. There are 13 residues in the CDR3. Looked up from germline, CDR1 is SGHTA and CDR2 is FQGNSA.

The gene calls are TRBV3-1 (or the pseudogene TRBV3-2) and TRBJ1-2; 7 bases are shared with TRBD1. Germline-derived CDR1 and CDR2 are LGHDT and YNNKEL (reference sequence). This CDR3 spans 15 amino acids. J was trimmed by 7 bases and V by 1 base; bases with no gene match: 9. Here the CDR3 reads CASSQGLQGFGGYTF. The CDR3 DNA follows: TGTGCCAGCAGCCAAGGCCTACAGGGGTTCGGTGGCTACACCTTC.

This rearrangement joins TRBV28 to TRBJ1-2; 7 bases agree with TRBD1. The length of the CDR3 is 14 residues. Trimming removed 5 bases from V and 7 bases from J; junction bases left unmatched: 10. Germline CDR1 MDHEN, CDR2 SYDVKM. CDR3 DNA sequence: TGTGCCAGCAGTCCATCCGCCGACAGGGTTGGCTACACCTTC. Translation gives CASSPSADRVGYTF.

This clone has only one observation. This CDR3 reads CASNSGLNTEAFF. DNA for the CDR3: TGTGCCAGCAATAGCGGGTTGAACACTGAAGCTTTCTTT. The chain carries TRBV2 and TRBJ1-1; D gene unclear. The V gene lost 7 bases and the J gene lost 0 bases, with 9 bases spanning the gap. Germline CDR1 SNHLY, CDR2 FYNNEI. There are 13 residues in the CDR3. The full variable domain, with the rest looked up from reference TRBV2 and TRBJ1-1, is EPEVTQTPSHQVTQMGQEVILRCVPISNHLYFYWYRQILGQKVEFLVSFYNNEISEKSEIFDDQFSVERPDGSNFTLKIRSTKLEDSAMYFCASNSGLNTEAFFGQGTRLTVV.

The chain uses TRBV28 and TRBJ2-1; TRBD1 matches 10 bases. V was pared by 5 bases and J by 6 bases, with 7 bases of the junction left unmatched. Germline V gives CDR1 MDHEN, CDR2 SYDVKM. The CDR3 is 15 residues long. As DNA, the CDR3 is TGTGCCAGCAGTCCCCTGGGACAGGGGTCCAATGAGCAGTTCTTC. It is translated as CASSPLGQGSNEQFF.

This chain uses TRBV3-1 (or the pseudogene TRBV3-2) with TRBJ2-3, with D possibly matching TRBD2 (6 bases). Trimming removed 0 bases at V and 10 bases at J, with 11 bases between. Germline CDR1 reads LGHDT; CDR2 reads YNNKEL (reference sequence). The CDR3 consists of 13 residues. CDR3 in amino acids: CASSQDPTSPQYF. The CDR3 DNA reads TGTGCCAGCAGCCAAGATCCTACTAGCCCGCAGTATTTT.

The chain couples TRBV5-1 to TRBJ1-4; 7 nucleotides match TRBD1. The CDR3 has 16 amino acids. V was pared by 4 bases and J by 4 bases, with 10 bases of the junction left unmatched. Germline V CDR1 and CDR2: SGHRS, YFSETQ. CDR3 sequence reads: CASSRGPPENNEKLFF. The CDR3 DNA reads TGCGCCAGCAGCAGGGGGCCCCCGGAGAATAATGAAAAACTGTTTTTT.

V gene TRBV28 combines with J gene TRBJ1-6, with no clear D. V lost 3 bases to trimming and J lost 14 bases, with 8 bases between them. The CDR3 totals 11 residues. The V gene's germline CDR1 is MDHEN and CDR2 SYDVKM. The CDR3 loop reads CASSLRRTLHF. The CDR3 bases are TGTGCCAGCAGTTTGCGGCGGACCCTCCACTTT.

V gene TRBV12-5 combines with J gene TRBJ1-3; 7 bases match TRBD1. This CDR3 spans 14 amino acids. Germline-derived CDR1 and CDR2 are LGHNT and FRNRAP. Trimming cost V 5 bases and J 0 bases; bases outside gene matches: 1. The chain's CDR3 is CASGGTASGNTIYF. The CDR3 nucleotides read TGTGCTAGTGGTGGGACAGCCTCTGGAAACACCATATATTTT.